The clone carrying this T cell receptor (beta chain) was seen a handful of times. The germline V gene has CDR1 SNHLY and CDR2 FYNNEI. CDR3 size: 11 residues. It was with a sample-barcoded 5' primer and a J-beta primer mix that a second PCR of about 7 to 12 cycles was run. TCRdb fed the 5' RACE reads into MiXCR, producing one record per CDR3 protein. The table shows nearly 1 million distinct CDR3 sequences, with roughly 50% occurring only once. This entry is derived from a study of blood T cells in healthy people across ages. The sequence derives from an older woman in good health. Source material: blood. J is TRBJ2-4 and V is TRBV2; D is possibly TRBD1 (6 bases). The tail of the sequence fits TRBJ2-5 better, so the J call may be wrong. The chain's CDR3 is CASHREETQYF. CDR3 sequence (DNA): TGTGCCAGTCACAGGGAGGAGACCCAGTACTTC.